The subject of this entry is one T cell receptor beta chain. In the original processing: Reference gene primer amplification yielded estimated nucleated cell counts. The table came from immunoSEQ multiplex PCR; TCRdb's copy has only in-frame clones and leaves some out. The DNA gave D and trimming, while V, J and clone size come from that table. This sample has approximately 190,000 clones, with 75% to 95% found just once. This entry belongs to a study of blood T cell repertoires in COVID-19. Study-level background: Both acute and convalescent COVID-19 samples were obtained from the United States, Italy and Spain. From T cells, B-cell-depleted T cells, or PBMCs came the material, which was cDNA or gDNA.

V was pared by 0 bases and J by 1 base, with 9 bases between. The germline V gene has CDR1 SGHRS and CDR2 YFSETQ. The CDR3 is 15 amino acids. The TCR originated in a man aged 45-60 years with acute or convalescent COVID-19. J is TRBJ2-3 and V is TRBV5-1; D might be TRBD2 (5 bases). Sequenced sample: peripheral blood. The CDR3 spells CASSLDLGGTDTQYF. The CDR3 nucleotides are TGCGCCAGCAGCTTGGATTTGGGAGGCACAGATACGCAGTATTTT.